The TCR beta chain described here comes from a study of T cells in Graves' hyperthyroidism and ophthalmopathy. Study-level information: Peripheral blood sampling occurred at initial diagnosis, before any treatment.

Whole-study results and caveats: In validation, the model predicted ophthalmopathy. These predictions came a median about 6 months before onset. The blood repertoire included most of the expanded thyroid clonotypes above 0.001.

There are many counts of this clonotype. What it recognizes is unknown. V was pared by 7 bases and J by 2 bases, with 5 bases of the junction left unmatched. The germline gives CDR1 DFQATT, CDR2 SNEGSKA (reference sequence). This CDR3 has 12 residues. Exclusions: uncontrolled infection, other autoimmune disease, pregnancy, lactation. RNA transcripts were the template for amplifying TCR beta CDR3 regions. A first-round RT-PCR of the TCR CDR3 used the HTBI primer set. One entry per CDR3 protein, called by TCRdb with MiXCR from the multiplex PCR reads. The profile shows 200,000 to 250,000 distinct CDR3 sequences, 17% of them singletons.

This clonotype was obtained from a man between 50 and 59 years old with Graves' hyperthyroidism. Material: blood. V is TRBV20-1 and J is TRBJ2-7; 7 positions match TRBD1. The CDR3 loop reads CSVGQDTYEQYF. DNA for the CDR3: TGCAGTGTCGGACAGGACACCTACGAGCAGTACTTC.